The rows below give T cell receptor beta chains drawn from one sample of a study of siplizumab effects on memory and regulatory T cells. Profiled with immunoSEQ multiplex PCR; TCRdb holds only in-frame clones, not every one. The sample includes 60,000 to 80,000 clones, around four fifths of them seen just once. Material: memory CD4+ T cells sorted from blood. The receptors stem from a human donor in good health. The CDR3 runs from the conserved cysteine through the conserved F or W. Fields, in order: J gene, V gene, clone size, D gene, CDR3 protein, CDR3 DNA. D genes are given only for firm matches. Size tells how often a clone was seen (once, few, many) or the class of an expanded clone, and some rows leave it out.

TRBJ1-1 | TRBV18 | . | . | CASSPGTGNTEAFF | TGTGCCAGCTCACCGGGAACAGGGAACACTGAAGCTTTCTTT
TRBJ2-7 | TRBV18 | . | . | CASSPSLYEQYF | TGTGCCAGCTCACCCTCACTCTACGAGCAGTACTTC
TRBJ2-1 | TRBV5-1 | . | . | CASSLLVGAGNEQFF | TGCGCCAGCAGCTTGTTAGTCGGAGCAGGCAATGAGCAGTTCTTC
TRBJ1-5 | TRBV2 | . | TRBD1 | CASTGGTGRNQPQHF | TGTGCCAGCACCGGGGGGACAGGCCGCAATCAGCCCCAGCATTTT
TRBJ1-6 | TRBV5-5 | . | . | CASSLGGYNSPLHF | TGTGCCAGCAGCTTGGGAGGGTATAATTCACCCCTCCACTTT
TRBJ2-7 | TRBV10-3 | . | TRBD1 | CASGLSTGGTDEQYF | TGTGCCTCCGGTTTATCGACAGGGGGGACGGACGAGCAGTACTTC
TRBJ1-1 | TRBV2 | . | . | CASGDNTEAFF | TGTGCCAGTGGGGACAACACTGAAGCTTTCTTT
TRBJ2-6 | TRBV6-5 | . | . | CASSYGPGANVLTF | TGTGCCAGCAGTTATGGTCCTGGGGCCAACGTCCTGACTTTC
TRBJ1-3 | TRBV27 | . | . | CASSFSLSSGNTIYF | TGTGCCAGCAGTTTCTCTTTAAGCTCTGGAAACACCATATATTTT
TRBJ1-1 | TRBV6-6 | . | TRBD1 | CASSQLGQGASTEAFF | TGTGCCAGCAGTCAACTGGGACAGGGGGCCTCCACTGAAGCTTTCTTT
TRBJ2-3 | TRBV20-1 | . | . | CSARGDRTQYF | TGCAGTGCAAGGGGGGATCGGACGCAGTATTTT
TRBJ2-2 | TRBV28 | . | . | CASSSSGITTGELFF | TGTGCCAGCAGTTCCTCCGGGATTACTACCGGGGAGCTGTTTTTT
TRBJ1-6 | TRBV28 | . | TRBD1 | CASSTVPGQGIIPLHF | TGTGCCAGCAGTACCGTCCCGGGACAGGGAATTATTCCCCTCCACTTT
TRBJ2-7 | TRBV11-2 | . | . | CASSPDRFMSYEQYF | TGTGCCAGCAGCCCTGACAGGTTTATGTCCTACGAGCAGTACTTC
TRBJ2-6 | TRBV6-4 | . | TRBD1 | CASSKEGQGDSGANVLTF | TGTGCCAGCAGCAAGGAGGGACAGGGGGATTCTGGGGCCAACGTCCTGACTTTC
TRBJ1-2 | TRBV6-1 | . | . | CASSLRGSNYGYTF | TGTGCCAGCAGTCTCAGGGGCTCTAACTATGGCTACACCTTC
TRBJ2-5 | TRBV7-6 | . | TRBD2 | CASSMGLAGGETQYF | TGTGCCAGCAGCATGGGACTAGCGGGAGGCGAGACCCAGTACTTC
TRBJ2-5 | TRBV5-8 | . | . | CASSPRRTVQETQYF | TGTGCCAGCAGCCCCCGGCGGACAGTCCAAGAGACCCAGTACTTC
TRBJ1-1 | TRBV19 | . | . | CASSIWARGNTEAFF | TGTGCCAGTAGTATATGGGCCAGGGGGAACACTGAAGCTTTCTTT
TRBJ2-7 | TRBV5-4 | . | . | CASISNRPEYEQYF | TGTGCCAGTATCTCAAACAGGCCGGAATACGAGCAGTACTTC
TRBJ1-6 | TRBV2 | . | . | CASSPYKGNSPLHF | TGTGCCAGCAGCCCCTACAAGGGGAATTCACCCCTCCACTTT
TRBJ2-5 | TRBV19 | . | . | CASRRADQETQYF | TGTGCCAGTAGGAGAGCGGACCAAGAGACCCAGTACTTC
TRBJ1-5 | TRBV6-1 | . | . | CAVFEGLNQPQHF | TGTGCCGTATTTGAGGGCCTCAATCAGCCCCAGCATTTT
TRBJ2-1 | TRBV7-3 | . | . | CASSLSPTDEQFF | TGTGCCAGCAGCTTATCTCCGACAGATGAGCAGTTCTTC
TRBJ1-2 | TRBV6-5 | few | . | CASRGNYGYTF | TGTGCCAGCAGAGGGAACTATGGCTACACCTTC
TRBJ1-1 | TRBV6-1 | . | . | CASSYHTEAFF | TGTGCCAGCAGTTACCATACTGAAGCTTTCTTT
TRBJ1-2 | TRBV10-2 | . | TRBD1 | CASSESRQGLGYTF | TGCGCCAGCAGTGAGTCACGACAGGGTTTAGGCTACACCTTC
TRBJ2-3 | TRBV4-2 | . | TRBD2 | CASSQAGLAGLGDTQYF | TGTGCCAGCAGCCAAGCGGGACTAGCGGGATTGGGGGATACGCAGTATTTT
TRBJ1-2 | TRBV28 | . | TRBD1 | CASSLRTGGYTF | TGTGCCAGCAGTTTGAGGACAGGGGGCTACACCTTC
TRBJ2-3 | TRBV23-1 | . | . | CASRTWATQYF | TGCGCCAGCAGGACCTGGGCTACGCAGTATTTT
TRBJ2-7 | TRBV10-3 | . | TRBD1 | CAISESAGTGAYEQYF | TGTGCCATCAGTGAGTCAGCCGGGACAGGCGCCTACGAGCAGTACTTC
TRBJ2-7 | TRBV5-1 | . | . | CASSLLGGSSYEQYF | TGCGCCAGCAGCTTGTTAGGGGGGTCCTCCTACGAGCAGTACTTC
TRBJ2-1 | TRBV4-1 | once | . | CASSQVLGAGSSYNEQFF | TGCGCCAGCAGCCAAGTCCTAGGGGCGGGAAGCTCCTACAATGAGCAGTTCTTC
TRBJ2-3 | TRBV12-5 | once | . | CASGLQDTDTQYF | TGTGCTAGTGGTTTACAGGACACAGATACGCAGTATTTT
TRBJ1-5 | TRBV19 | few | TRBD1 | CASRGQANSNQPQHF | TGTGCCAGTAGAGGACAGGCGAATAGCAATCAGCCCCAGCATTTT
TRBJ2-5 | TRBV29-1 | once | . | CSVDEVLSGRGETQYF | TGCAGCGTTGATGAGGTGTTGAGTGGGCGAGGAGAGACCCAGTACTTC
TRBJ2-3 | TRBV10-1 | . | . | CASSELLDSTQYF | TGCGCCAGCAGTGAGTTACTAGATTCGACGCAGTATTTT
TRBJ1-2 | TRBV27 | . | TRBD1 | CASSLRDRGGYTF | TGTGCCAGCAGTCTCCGGGACAGGGGTGGCTACACCTTC
TRBJ2-2 | TRBV12-5 | . | . | CASGPDRGGTGELFF | TGTGCTAGTGGCCCTGACAGAGGTGGGACCGGGGAGCTGTTTTTT
TRBJ2-2 | TRBV10-3 | . | TRBD2 | CAISPSGRANTGELFF | TGTGCCATCAGTCCTAGCGGGAGGGCGAACACCGGGGAGCTGTTTTTT